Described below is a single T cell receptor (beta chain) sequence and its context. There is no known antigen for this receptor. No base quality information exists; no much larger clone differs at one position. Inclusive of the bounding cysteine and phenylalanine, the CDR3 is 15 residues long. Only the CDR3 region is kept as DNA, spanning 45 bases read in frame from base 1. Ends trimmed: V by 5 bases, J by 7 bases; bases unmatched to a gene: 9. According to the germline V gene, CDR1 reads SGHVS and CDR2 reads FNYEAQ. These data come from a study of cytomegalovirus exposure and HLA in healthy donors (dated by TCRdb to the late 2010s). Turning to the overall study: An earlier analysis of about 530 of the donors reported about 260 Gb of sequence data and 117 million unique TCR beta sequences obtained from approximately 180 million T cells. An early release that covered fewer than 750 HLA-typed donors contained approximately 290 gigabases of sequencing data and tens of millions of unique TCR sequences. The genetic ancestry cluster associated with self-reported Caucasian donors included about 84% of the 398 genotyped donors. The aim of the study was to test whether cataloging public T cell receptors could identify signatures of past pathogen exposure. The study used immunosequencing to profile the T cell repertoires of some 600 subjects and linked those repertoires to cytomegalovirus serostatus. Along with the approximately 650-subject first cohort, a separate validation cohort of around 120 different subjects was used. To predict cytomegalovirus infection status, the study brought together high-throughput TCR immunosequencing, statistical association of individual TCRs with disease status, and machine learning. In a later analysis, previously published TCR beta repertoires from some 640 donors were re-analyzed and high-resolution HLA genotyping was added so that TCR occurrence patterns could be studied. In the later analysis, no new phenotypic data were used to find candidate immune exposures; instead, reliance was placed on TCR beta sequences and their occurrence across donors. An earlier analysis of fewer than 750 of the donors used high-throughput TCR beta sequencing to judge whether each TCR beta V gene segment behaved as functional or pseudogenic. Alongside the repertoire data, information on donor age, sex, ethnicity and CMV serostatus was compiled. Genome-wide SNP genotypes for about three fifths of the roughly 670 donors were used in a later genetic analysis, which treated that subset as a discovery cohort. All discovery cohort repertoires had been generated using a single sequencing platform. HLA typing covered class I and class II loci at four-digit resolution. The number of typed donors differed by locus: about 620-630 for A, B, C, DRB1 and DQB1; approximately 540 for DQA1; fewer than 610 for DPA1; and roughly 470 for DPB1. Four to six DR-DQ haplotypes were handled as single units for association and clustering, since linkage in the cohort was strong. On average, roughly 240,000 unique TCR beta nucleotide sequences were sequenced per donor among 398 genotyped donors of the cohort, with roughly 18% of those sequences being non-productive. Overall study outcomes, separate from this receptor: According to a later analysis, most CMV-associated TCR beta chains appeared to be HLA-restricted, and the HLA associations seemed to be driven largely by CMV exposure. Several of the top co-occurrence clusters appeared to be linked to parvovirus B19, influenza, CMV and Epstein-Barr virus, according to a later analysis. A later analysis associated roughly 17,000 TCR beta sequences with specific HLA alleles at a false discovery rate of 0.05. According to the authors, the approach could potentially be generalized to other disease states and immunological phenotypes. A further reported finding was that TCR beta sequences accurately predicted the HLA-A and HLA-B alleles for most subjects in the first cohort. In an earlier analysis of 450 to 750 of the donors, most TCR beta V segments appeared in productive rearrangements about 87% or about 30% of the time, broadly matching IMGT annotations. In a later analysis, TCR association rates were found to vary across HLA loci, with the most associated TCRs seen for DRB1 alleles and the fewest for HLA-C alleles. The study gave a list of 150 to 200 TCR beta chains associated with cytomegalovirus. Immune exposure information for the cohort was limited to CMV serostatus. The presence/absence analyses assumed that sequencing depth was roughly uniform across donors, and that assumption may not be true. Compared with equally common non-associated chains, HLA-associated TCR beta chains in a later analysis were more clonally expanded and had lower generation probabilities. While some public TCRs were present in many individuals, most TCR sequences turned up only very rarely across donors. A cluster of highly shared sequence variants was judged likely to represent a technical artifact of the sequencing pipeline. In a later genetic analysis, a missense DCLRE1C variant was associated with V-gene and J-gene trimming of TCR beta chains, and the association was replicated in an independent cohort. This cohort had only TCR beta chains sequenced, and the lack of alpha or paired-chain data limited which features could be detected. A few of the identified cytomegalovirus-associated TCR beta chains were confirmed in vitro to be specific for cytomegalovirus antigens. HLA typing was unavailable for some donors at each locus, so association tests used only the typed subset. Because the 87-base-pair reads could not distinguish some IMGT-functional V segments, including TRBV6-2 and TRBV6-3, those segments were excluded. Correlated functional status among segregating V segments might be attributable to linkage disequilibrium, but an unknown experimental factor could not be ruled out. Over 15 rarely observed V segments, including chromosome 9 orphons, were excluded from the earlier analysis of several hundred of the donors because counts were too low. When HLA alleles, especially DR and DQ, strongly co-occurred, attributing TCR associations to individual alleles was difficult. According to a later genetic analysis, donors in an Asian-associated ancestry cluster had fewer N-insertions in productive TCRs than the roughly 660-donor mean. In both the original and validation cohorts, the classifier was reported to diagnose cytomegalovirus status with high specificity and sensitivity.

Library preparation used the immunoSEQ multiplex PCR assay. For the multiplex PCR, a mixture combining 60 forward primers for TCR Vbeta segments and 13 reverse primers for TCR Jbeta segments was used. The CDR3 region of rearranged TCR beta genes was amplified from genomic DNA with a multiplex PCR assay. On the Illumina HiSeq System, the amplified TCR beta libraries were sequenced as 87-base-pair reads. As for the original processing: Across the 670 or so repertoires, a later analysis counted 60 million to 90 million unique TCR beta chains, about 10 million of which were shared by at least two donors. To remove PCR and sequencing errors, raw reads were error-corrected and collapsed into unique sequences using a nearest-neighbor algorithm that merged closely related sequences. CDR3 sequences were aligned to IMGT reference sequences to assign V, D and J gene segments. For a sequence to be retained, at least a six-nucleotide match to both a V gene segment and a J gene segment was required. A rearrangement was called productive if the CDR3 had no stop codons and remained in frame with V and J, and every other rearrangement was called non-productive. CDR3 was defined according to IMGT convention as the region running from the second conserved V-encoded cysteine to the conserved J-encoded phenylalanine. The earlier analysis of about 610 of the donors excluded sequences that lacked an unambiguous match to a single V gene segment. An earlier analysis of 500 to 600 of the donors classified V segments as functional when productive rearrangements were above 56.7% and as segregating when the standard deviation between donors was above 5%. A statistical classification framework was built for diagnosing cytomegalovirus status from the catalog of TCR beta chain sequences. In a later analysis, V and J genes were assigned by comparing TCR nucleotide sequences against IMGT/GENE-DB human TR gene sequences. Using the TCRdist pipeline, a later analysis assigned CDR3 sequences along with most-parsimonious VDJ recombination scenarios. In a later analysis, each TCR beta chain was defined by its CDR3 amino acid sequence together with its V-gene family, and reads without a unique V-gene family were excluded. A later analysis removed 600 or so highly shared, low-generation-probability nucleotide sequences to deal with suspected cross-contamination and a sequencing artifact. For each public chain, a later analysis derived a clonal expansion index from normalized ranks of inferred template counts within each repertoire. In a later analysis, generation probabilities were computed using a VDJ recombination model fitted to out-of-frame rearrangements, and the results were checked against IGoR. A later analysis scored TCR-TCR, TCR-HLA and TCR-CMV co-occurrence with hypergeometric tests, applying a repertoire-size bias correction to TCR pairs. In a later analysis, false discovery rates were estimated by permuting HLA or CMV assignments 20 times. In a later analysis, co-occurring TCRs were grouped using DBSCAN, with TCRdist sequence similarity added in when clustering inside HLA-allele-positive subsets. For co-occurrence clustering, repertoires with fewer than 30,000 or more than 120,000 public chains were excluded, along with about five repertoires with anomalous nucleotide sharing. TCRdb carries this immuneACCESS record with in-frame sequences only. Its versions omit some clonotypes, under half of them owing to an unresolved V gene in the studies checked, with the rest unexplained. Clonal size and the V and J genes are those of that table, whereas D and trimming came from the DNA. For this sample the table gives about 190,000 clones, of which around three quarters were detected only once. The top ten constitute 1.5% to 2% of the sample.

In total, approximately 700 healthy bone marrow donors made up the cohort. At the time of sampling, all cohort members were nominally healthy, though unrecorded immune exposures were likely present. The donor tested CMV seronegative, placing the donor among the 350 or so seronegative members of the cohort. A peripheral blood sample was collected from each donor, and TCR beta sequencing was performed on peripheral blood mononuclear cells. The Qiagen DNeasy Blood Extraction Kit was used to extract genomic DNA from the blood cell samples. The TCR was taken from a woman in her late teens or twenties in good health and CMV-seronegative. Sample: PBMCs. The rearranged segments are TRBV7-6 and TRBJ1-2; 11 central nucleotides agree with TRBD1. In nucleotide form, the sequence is TGTGCCAGCAGCCGGGACAGGGGGAAGTTAGGTGGCTACACCTTC. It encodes CASSRDRGKLGGYTF. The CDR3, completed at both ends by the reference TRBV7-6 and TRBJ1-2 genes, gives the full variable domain GAGVSQSPRYKVTKRGQDVALRCDPISGHVSLYWYRQALGQGPEFLTYFNYEAQQDKSGLPNDRFSAERPEGSISTLTIQRTEQRDSAMYRCASSRDRGKLGGYTFGSGTRLTVV.